These T cell receptor beta chains were read from a single sample in a study of glioma-infiltrating T cells. TCRdb reprocessed the multiplex PCR reads via MiXCR and lists one record per CDR3 protein. The sample holds about 180,000 distinct CDR3 sequences; around 40% are singletons and the top ten take under 6.5%. The sequencing sample was made of glioma tissue, nonneoplastic brain tissue, or PBMCs (not recorded which). These receptors originate from a human donor with low-grade glioma or glioblastoma, undergoing nonglioma brain surgery, or in good health (not recorded which). The CDR3 runs from the conserved cysteine through the conserved F or W. The D gene is left open where the match is weak. Size is omitted from some rows. Given values are once, few, many or a class for expanded clones.

size,V,D,J,CDR3,DNA
-,TRBV7-2,TRBD2,TRBJ2-3,CASSHRLAGTDTEYF,TGTGCCAGCAGCCACAGACTAGCGGGGACCGATACGGAGTATTTT
once,TRBV2,-,TRBJ1-1,CASILEMKTEAFF,TGTGCCAGCATTCTAGAGATGAAAACTGAAGCTTTCTTT
-,TRBV7-9,-,TRBJ2-1,CASRLDASLNEQFF,TGTGCCAGCAGATTAGATGCTAGCCTCAATGAGCAGTTCTTC
few,TRBV28,TRBD1,TRBJ2-4,CASSSRQGVENIQYF,TGTGCCAGCAGTTCTCGACAGGGAGTAGAAAACATTCAGTACTTC
many,TRBV15,-,TRBJ2-1,CATSRDRERNEQFF,TGTGCCACCAGCAGAGATCGAGAGCGGAATGAGCAGTTCTTC
-,TRBV10-3,-,TRBJ1-6,CAIRGTANNSPLNF,TGTGCCATCAGAGGGACGGCAAATAATTCACCCCTCAACTTT
many,TRBV12-3/TRBV12-4,TRBD2,TRBJ2-1,CASSLALREGHIEQFF,TGTGCCAGCAGTTTAGCGTTGAGGGAGGGCCACATTGAGCAGTTCTTC
many,TRBV28,-,TRBJ2-7,CASSLPQVPYEQYF,TGTGCCAGCAGTTTGCCACAAGTACCTTACGAGCAGTACTTC
-,TRBV4-1,-,TRBJ2-7,CASSQEWGISSYEQYF,TGCGCCAGCAGCCAAGAATGGGGCATAAGCTCCTACGAGCAGTACTTC
medium-sized,TRBV2,-,TRBJ1-5,CASSAGGQTQHF,TGTGCCAGCAGTGCCGGGGGTCAGACCCAGCATTTT
many,TRBV27,TRBD2,TRBJ2-7,CASSLSFSGRYEQYF,TGTGCCAGCAGTTTATCGTTTAGCGGGAGGTACGAGCAGTACTTC
few,TRBV2,TRBD1,TRBJ2-4,CASSEEDRAIQYF,TGTGCCAGCAGTGAAGAGGACAGGGCCATTCAGTACTTC
many,TRBV7-9,TRBD2,TRBJ2-5,CATTGTSGAQETQYF,TGTGCCACCACCGGGACTAGCGGCGCGCAAGAGACCCAGTACTTC
-,TRBV5-1,-,TRBJ2-1,CASSPQGPTISYNEQFF,TGCGCCAGCAGCCCCCAGGGACCAACTATTTCCTACAATGAGCAGTTCTTC
few,TRBV3-1,-,TRBJ2-7,CASSHSSSSAYEQYF,TGTGCCAGCAGCCACTCTAGCTCATCGGCCTACGAGCAGTACTTC
many,TRBV18,TRBD1,TRBJ1-1,CASSLDRAAEAFF,TGTGCCAGCTCACTCGACAGGGCGGCTGAAGCTTTCTTT
-,TRBV3-1,-,TRBJ2-6,CASSHAGSNVLTF,TGTGCCAGCAGCCACGCTGGGTCCAACGTCCTGACTTTC
many,TRBV6-1,TRBD1,TRBJ2-3,CASSHRDRVTDTQYF,TGTGCCAGCAGTCACCGGGACAGAGTCACAGATACGCAGTATTTT
-,TRBV27,TRBD1,TRBJ1-1,CASSSGKGQGRPEACF,TGTGCCAGCAGTTCGGGGAAAGGACAGGGGAGGCCTGAAGCTTGCTTT
-,TRBV29-1,-,TRBJ2-1,CSVPKAGYNEQFF,TGCAGCGTTCCTAAGGCTGGGTACAATGAGCAGTTCTTC
-,TRBV7-9,-,TRBJ2-1,CASNLAEVYNEQFF,TGTGCCAGCAACTTAGCGGAGGTCTACAATGAGCAGTTCTTC
many,TRBV28,-,TRBJ2-5,CASRPYRTAQETQYF,TGTGCCAGCAGGCCCTATAGGACAGCTCAAGAGACCCAGTACTTC
many,TRBV20-1,-,TRBJ2-3,CSAGSYTQYF,TGCAGTGCCGGAAGTTATACGCAGTATTTT
many,TRBV27,TRBD1,TRBJ1-2,CASSDRTYYGYTF,TGTGCCAGTTCGGACAGGACCTACTATGGCTACACCTTC